These 7 T cell receptor beta chains were sequenced from one sample in a study of T cells expressing NK-cell markers. Each CDR3 protein gets one entry in TCRdb, which reprocessed the 5' RACE reads and gives no DNA. This sample's clone table lists approximately 460,000 distinct CDR3 sequences. Sequences were obtained from blood T cells: a sorted CD56 or NKG2C T cell subset, CD4+ or CD8+ T cells, or bulk PBMC T cells (not recorded which). These receptors were collected from a woman aged 18 to 75 in good health.

The CDR3 region is CSARDLGQGYYGYTF. The J gene is TRBJ1-2, the V gene TRBV20-1; the TRBD1 assignment by TCRdb is unverifiable without DNA. This CDR3 has 15 amino acids. CDR1 and CDR2 from the germline V gene are DFQATT and SNEGSKA (reference sequence).

The chain combines TRBV7-2 with TRBJ2-3; TCRdb reports TRBD2, a call that lacks DNA to check it against. The CDR3 is made up of 17 amino acids. CDR1 is SGHTA, CDR2 FQGNSA, per germline. Here the CDR3 reads CASSLFPSGSITDTQYF.

The J gene is TRBJ1-2, the V gene TRBV4-2; the TCRdb D gene call, TRBD1, has no DNA to confirm it. CDR1 and CDR2 (germline): LGHNA, YNFKEQ. The CDR3 length is 15 residues. CDR3 amino acids: CASSQVLDSFYGYTF.

V usage is TRBV12-3 or TRBV12-4 and J usage is TRBJ2-3. The CDR3 contains 15 residues. The CDR3 reads CASSLSGPRSDTQYF.

The CDR3 reads CASSFTSGSPLGEQYF. The rearrangement links TRBV5-1 to TRBJ2-7; TCRdb returns TRBD2, unconfirmable since there is no DNA. CDR1 and CDR2 from the germline V gene are SGHRS and YFSETQ. The length of the CDR3 is 16 residues. The variable domain in full, with the rest retrieved from reference TRBV5-1 and TRBJ2-7, is KAGVTQTPRYLIKTRGQQVTLSCSPISGHRSVSWYQQTPGQGLQFLFEYFSETQRNKGNFPGRFSGRQFSNSRSEMNVSTLELGDSALYLCASSFTSGSPLGEQYFGPGTRLTVT.

The chain joins TRBV20-1 to TRBJ1-5. Per the germline V gene, CDR1 is DFQATT and CDR2 is SNEGSKA (reference sequence). The CDR3 is 13 residues long. CDR3 protein: CSARDVADLAQHF.

This chain uses TRBV18 with TRBJ2-1; checking the TCRdb D call of TRBD1 is not possible without DNA. This CDR3 is built from 15 residues. CDR1 and CDR2 from the germline V gene are KGHSH and LQKENI. CDR3 loop: CASSPMARGGFEQFF.